This T cell receptor (beta chain) was recorded in a study of cytomegalovirus exposure and HLA in healthy donors. Study-wide context: Among the 370 or so donors who were genotyped, approximately 76% fell in the genetic ancestry cluster that is associated with self-reported Caucasian donors. Study-wide findings and caveats: Later analysis demonstrated an association between a missense DCLRE1C variant and TCR beta V- and J-gene trimming. Specific recognition of CMV antigens was confirmed in vitro for a few chains (all CMV-associated). Among TCR sequences, most were rare, though some public TCRs appeared in many donors.

The PCR used 60 Vbeta and 13 Jbeta primers. Measured with immunoSEQ multiplex PCR; TCRdb has only the in-frame clones, and not every one. The sample includes about 61,000 clones, roughly 90% of them seen just once. About this clone: What it binds is not known.

Germline assignment: CDR1 SEHNR and CDR2 FQNEAQ (reference sequence). The V end was cut by 1 base, the J end by 5 bases, with 11 bases between. The CDR3 totals 14 residues. The TCR sequence derives from a man aged 25 to 45 in good health and CMV-seropositive. The chain employs TRBV7-9 and TRBJ2-5; D unclear. Sequencing input: PBMCs. The CDR3 protein is CASSLEPAAETQYF. The DNA of the CDR3 is TGTGCCAGCAGCTTAGAGCCTGCCGCGGAGACCCAGTACTTC.